In its sample, the clone carrying this TCR beta chain was seen many times. A TCRbeta library incorporating unique molecular identifiers was prepared. TCRdb re-called the PCR reads with MiXCR, one entry per CDR3 protein. The data contain 200,000 to 250,000 distinct CDR3 sequences, roughly a tenth of them singletons. These data are taken from a study of T-cell reconstitution after alpha-beta-depleted transplantation in children. This CDR3 has 16 amino acids. Trimming cost V 6 bases and J 7 bases, with 25 bases left between them. Germline V gives CDR1 DFQATT, CDR2 SNEGSKA (reference sequence). This specimen consisted of PBMCs from the stem cell graft donor, obtained from the stem cell graft. The V call is TRBV20-1, the J call TRBJ2-1; tentative D call: TRBD1 (6 bases). This receptor was identified in a human donor who donated a stem cell graft to a child with acute lymphoblastic leukemia. Here the CDR3 DNA reads TGCAGTGCCTCCCCCCCCAACAGGGTGTCCCGGAATGAGCAGTTCTTC. Protein product: CSASPPNRVSRNEQFF.